The 30 T cell receptor beta chains below were found in one sample sequenced in a study of CD8 T cells in Susac syndrome. Reverse transcription used roughly 0.45 to 1 ug RNA and random hexamers. TCRdb re-called the immunoSEQ multiplex PCR reads through MiXCR, storing one row per CDR3 protein. The data hold tens of thousands of distinct CDR3 sequences, with over 90% observed a single time. What was sequenced was CD8+ T cells from PBMCs. The source of these receptors is a human donor in good health.

This clonotype was seen once. The chain couples TRBV7-9 to TRBJ1-2; no definite D call. Trimming left V 8 bases short and J 2 bases short, with 12 bases between. The CDR3 totals 13 residues. Germline lookup yields CDR1 SEHNR and CDR2 FQNEAQ (reference sequence). The CDR3 DNA follows: TGTGCCAGCCGCCCCGGATTGAACTATGGCTACACCTTC. This translates into CASRPGLNYGYTF.

J is TRBJ1-1 and V is TRBV9, with a weak D call TRBD1 (5 bases). CDR1 SGDLS and CDR2 YYNGEE come from the germline V gene. Trimming cost V 3 bases and J 3 bases, with 9 bases left between them. The length of the CDR3 is 13 residues. CDR3 DNA sequence: TGTGCCAGCAGCGCGGCAGGGTACACTGAAGCTTTCTTT. This translates into CASSAAGYTEAFF.

This rearrangement joins TRBV4-1 to TRBJ2-7; D ambiguous. This CDR3 comprises 17 residues. Trimming pared 1 base from V and 1 base from J, leaving 17 bases between. The germline CDR1 and CDR2 sequences are MGHRA and YSYEKL. CDR3 in amino acids: CASSQGTAIEPSYEQYF. CDR3 in DNA: TGCGCCAGCAGCCAAGGGACGGCCATAGAACCTTCCTACGAGCAGTACTTC.

Details on this clonotype: At one end the junction does not follow the germline gene, possibly because of a read error. This chain uses TRBV6-1 with TRBJ2-1, with TRBD1 matching over 7 bases. The CDR3 contains 16 residues. Germline-derived CDR1 and CDR2 are MNHNS and SASEGT. In DNA form, the CDR3 reads TGTGCCAGCAGCGAAGACAGGGTAAAGTCCTACAATGAGCAGTTCTTC. It codes for CASSEDRVKSYNEQFF.

This clonotype has more than one count but fewer than ten. J is TRBJ2-3 and V is TRBV6-2 or TRBV6-3; TRBD1 is a possible D gene (6 bases). CDR1 MNHEY and CDR2 SVGEGT come from the germline V gene. This CDR3 comprises 14 residues. V lost 5 bases and J 1 base, leaving 10 bases between the germline ends. The DNA of the CDR3 is TGTGCCAGCAGTCCAGGGGTGGGCACAGATACGCAGTATTTT. Residues: CASSPGVGTDTQYF.

This chain uses TRBV2 with TRBJ1-1, with a weak D call TRBD1 (6 bases). The V gene's germline CDR1 is SNHLY and CDR2 FYNNEI. V lost 6 bases to trimming and J lost 10 bases, with 12 bases between them. The CDR3 spans 11 residues. In DNA form, the CDR3 reads TGTGCCAGCAGGAACAGGGATGGAGCTTTCTTT. Protein sequence: CASRNRDGAFF.

The chain employs TRBV11-2 and TRBJ1-2; TRBD1 aligns across 9 bases. This CDR3 is 15 amino acids long. Germline V gene lookup returns CDR1 SGHAT and CDR2 FQNNGV. The ends lost 6 bases at V and 4 bases at J; junction bases unmatched: 9. The CDR3 sequence: CASSRGQGPSYGYTF. The CDR3 coding sequence is TGTGCCAGCAGTCGAGGACAGGGGCCATCCTATGGCTACACCTTC.

The rearrangement links TRBV6-5 to TRBJ1-1; D remains ambiguous. CDR3 length: 14 residues. V gave up 5 bases and J gave up 4 bases, with 14 bases separating them. Germline lookup yields CDR1 MNHEY and CDR2 SVGAGI. For the CDR3, the DNA is TGTGCCAGCAGTACCTTTGCGAGGTCCACTGAAGCTTTCTTT. Residues: CASSTFARSTEAFF.

The J gene is TRBJ2-5, the V gene TRBV5-6; D gene unclear. This CDR3 has 15 residues. V was clipped by 0 bases and J by 1 base, with 10 bases between them. Germline CDR1 reads SGHDT; CDR2 reads YYEEEE. CDR3 DNA sequence: TGTGCCAGCAGCTTGGTTGGGTACGGCCAAGAGACCCAGTACTTC. Amino acid sequence: CASSLVGYGQETQYF. Full variable domain (missing parts from reference TRBV5-6 and TRBJ2-5): DAGVTQSPTHLIKTRGQQVTLRCSPKSGHDTVSWYQQALGQGPQFIFQYYEEEERQRGNFPDRFSGHQFPNYSSELNVNALLLGDSALYLCASSLVGYGQETQYFGPGTRLLVL.

This chain uses TRBV5-4 with TRBJ2-1, with D perhaps matching TRBD1 or TRBD2 (5 bases each). From germline, CDR1 is SGHNT and CDR2 YYREEE (reference sequence). This CDR3 is built from 15 residues. Between the trimmed V and J ends, which lost 2 bases and 5 bases, there was a span of 14 bases. Here the CDR3 reads CASSFTRDDHNEQFF. Here the CDR3 DNA reads TGTGCCAGCAGCTTTACCCGGGACGACCACAATGAGCAGTTCTTC.

This clonotype appeared a single time. V usage is TRBV7-2 and J usage is TRBJ2-3; D perhaps matches TRBD2 (5 bases). Germline assignment: CDR1 SGHTA and CDR2 FQGNSA. The CDR3 has 15 residues. Trimming removed 4 bases from V and 2 bases from J, with 13 bases in between. The CDR3 reads CASSSRPGFTDTQYF. CDR3 DNA sequence: TGTGCCAGCAGCTCACGCCCGGGGTTCACAGATACGCAGTATTTT.

The V gene is TRBV7-9, the J gene TRBJ2-3, with D unclear. CDR1 is SEHNR and CDR2 is FQNEAQ in the germline V gene (reference sequence). This CDR3 is built from 13 residues. Trimming left V 5 bases short and J 4 bases short, with 10 bases between. CDR3 in amino acids: CASSLSMADTQYF. CDR3 nucleotides: TGTGCCAGCAGCCTCTCCATGGCAGATACGCAGTATTTT.

The chain is built from TRBV9 and TRBJ1-2; 7 bases match TRBD1. V lost 7 bases and J lost 1; bases outside the gene matches: 4. CDR3 size: 13 residues. The germline CDR1 and CDR2 sequences are SGDLS and YYNGEE. CDR3 DNA: TGTGCCAGCGGGGACAGCGGTAACTATGGCTACACCTTC. Translation gives CASGDSGNYGYTF.

The rearrangement uses TRBV12-5 and TRBJ2-3; weak D call: TRBD2 (6 bases). Germline V CDR1 and CDR2: LGHNT, FRNRAP. This CDR3 region has 15 residues. Trimming cost V 6 bases and J 1 base, with 14 bases left between them. This chain's CDR3 is CASGDRRGGTDTQYF. The CDR3 DNA reads as TGTGCTAGTGGGGACCGGAGGGGCGGCACAGATACGCAGTATTTT. The full variable domain, its missing parts supplied by reference TRBV12-5 and TRBJ2-3, is DARVTQTPRHKVTEMGQEVTMRCQPILGHNTVFWYRQTMMQGLELLAYFRNRAPLDDSGMPKDRFSAEMPDATLATLKIQPSEPRDSAVYFCASGDRRGGTDTQYFGPGTRLTVL.

The V and J genes are TRBV3-1 and TRBJ2-5, with TRBD2 matching 8 bases. Germline values: CDR1 LGHDT, CDR2 YNNKEL (reference sequence). The trim removed 0 bases at V and 5 bases at J, leaving 11 bases unmatched. CDR3 length equals 17 residues. The CDR3 DNA follows: TGTGCCAGCAGCCAAGAGGGGCGGGGGGCTGTCTCGGAGACCCAGTACTTC. Translating it yields CASSQEGRGAVSETQYF.

The rearrangement links TRBV4-3 to TRBJ1-1; unclear D gene. The V gene's germline CDR1 is LGHNA and CDR2 YSLEER. Trimming shortened V by 0 bases and J by 0 bases, and 8 bases separated the two germline ends. There are 15 residues in the CDR3. This CDR3 is CASSQEGSMNTEAFF. The CDR3 DNA reads TGCGCCAGCAGCCAAGAAGGGAGCATGAACACTGAAGCTTTCTTT.

The rearrangement links TRBV3-1 to TRBJ2-2; D gene uncertain. The CDR3 length is 15 residues. Germline CDR1 and CDR2: LGHDT and YNNKEL (reference sequence). V shed 8 bases and J shed 3 bases, with 16 bases lying between them. CDR3 amino acids: CASLATTEYTGELFF. The CDR3 bases are TGTGCCAGCCTCGCCACCACAGAGTACACCGGGGAGCTGTTTTTT.

The chain links TRBV11-2 to TRBJ2-7, with D perhaps TRBD1 or TRBD2 (5 bases each). Per the germline V gene, CDR1 is SGHAT and CDR2 is FQNNGV. This CDR3 has 13 residues. V was clipped by 3 bases and J by 3 bases, with 9 bases between them. CDR3 sequence: CASSLGVLYEQYF. The CDR3 nucleotides are TGTGCCAGCAGCTTGGGGGTCCTCTACGAGCAGTACTTC.

The chain combines TRBV7-3 with TRBJ2-1; D not resolved. V lost 5 bases and J lost 5, with 10 bases in between. The CDR3 covers 13 residues. The germline CDR1 and CDR2 sequences are SGHTA and FQGTGA. The CDR3 spells CASSREWDNEQFF. Written as DNA, the CDR3 is TGTGCCAGCAGCCGAGAGTGGGACAATGAGCAGTTCTTC.

CDR3 sequence reads: CASSPHPDPEAFF. CDR3 sequence (DNA): TGTGCCAGCAGCCCTCACCCAGACCCTGAAGCTTTCTTT. The rearrangement joins TRBV13 to TRBJ1-1; D gene unclear. Germline assignment: CDR1 PRHDT and CDR2 FYEKMQ (reference sequence). The CDR3 extends over 13 amino acids. Trimming removed 5 bases from V and 6 bases from J, with 13 bases in between.

Only one count was recorded for this clonotype. The chain is built from TRBV27 and TRBJ2-1; the D gene is possibly TRBD1 (7 bases). This CDR3 is built from 14 residues. Per the germline V gene, CDR1 is MNHEY and CDR2 is SMNVEV (reference sequence). Trimming left V 2 bases short and J 7 bases short, with 12 bases between. The CDR3 sequence is CASSLQGGRNEQFF. The CDR3 nucleotides are TGTGCCAGCAGTTTACAGGGGGGTAGGAATGAGCAGTTCTTC.

This chain joins TRBV30 and TRBJ1-1; 7 bases map to TRBD1. Per germline, CDR1 GTSNPN and CDR2 SVGIG (reference sequence). V was pared by 4 bases and J by 0 bases, with 5 bases of the junction left unmatched. This CDR3 comprises 14 residues. CDR3 amino acids: CAWTDRDMNTEAFF. The CDR3 DNA is TGTGCCTGGACAGACAGGGACATGAACACTGAAGCTTTCTTT.

V gene TRBV3-1 combines with J gene TRBJ1-2; weak D call: TRBD1 (5 bases). The CDR3 covers 13 residues. V was cut by 10 bases and J by 3 bases, with 15 bases left in between. The germline V gene encodes CDR1 LGHDT and CDR2 YNNKEL (reference sequence). CDR3 coding DNA: TGTGCCACTGGGGGGGAGTTCGACTATGGCTACACCTTC. Encoded protein: CATGGEFDYGYTF.

V gene TRBV7-2 combines with J gene TRBJ2-2, with unresolved D. Deletions cut 0 bases from V and 4 bases from J, with 9 bases between. CDR3 length equals 15 residues. Germline values: CDR1 SGHTA, CDR2 FQGNSA. This CDR3 is CASSLAAGSTGELFF. Written as DNA, the CDR3 is TGTGCCAGCAGCTTAGCCGCTGGCTCCACCGGGGAGCTGTTTTTT.

The rearrangement joins TRBV12-3 or TRBV12-4 to TRBJ1-5, with D perhaps matching TRBD1 (5 bases). The CDR3 is 16 amino acids. V lost 7 bases, J lost 2 bases, and 18 bases lay in between. CDR3: CASTSRLGEGNQPQHF. CDR3 sequence (DNA): TGTGCCAGCACGTCCCGTTTGGGGGAAGGCAATCAGCCCCAGCATTTT.

The V gene is TRBV4-1, the J gene TRBJ2-1; unclear D gene. The CDR3 is 14 residues long. The V end lost 2 bases, the J end lost 7 bases, and 12 bases lay between the germline ends. Germline CDR1 and CDR2: MGHRA and YSYEKL. This CDR3 is CASSQFGRSNEQFF. In DNA, the CDR3 is TGCGCCAGCAGCCAATTCGGACGGTCGAATGAGCAGTTCTTC.

V is TRBV2 and J is TRBJ1-1, with D unresolved. Germline V gene sequence: CDR1 SNHLY, CDR2 FYNNEI. The V gene lost 3 bases and the J gene lost 8 bases, with 10 bases spanning the gap. This CDR3 contains 12 residues. CDR3 in DNA: TGTGCCAGCAGTGACCTCAACGGAGAAGCTTTCTTT. Translation gives CASSDLNGEAFF.

This clonotype has a single count. At one end the junction does not follow the germline gene, possibly because of a read error. The V and J genes are TRBV6-2 or TRBV6-3 and TRBJ2-4; D remains unclear. This CDR3 is built from 15 residues. The germline V gene encodes CDR1 MNHEY and CDR2 SVGEGT. The CDR3 protein is CASSYSVGAKNIQYF. The CDR3 DNA is TGTGCCAGCAGCTACTCGGTTGGAGCCAAAAACATTCAGTACTTC.

The chain recombines TRBV20-1 with TRBJ1-1; D possibly corresponds to TRBD1 (6 bases). The CDR3 consists of 9 residues. Trimming pared 8 bases from V and 10 bases from J, leaving 11 bases between. CDR1 is DFQATT and CDR2 is SNEGSKA in the germline V gene (reference sequence). CDR3: CSTPGAAFF. CDR3 DNA sequence: TGCAGTACCCCGGGGGCAGCTTTCTTT.

The chain couples TRBV11-3 to TRBJ1-5; tentative D call: TRBD1 (5 bases). From germline, CDR1 is SGHNT and CDR2 YENEEA. The V gene lost 2 bases and the J gene lost 6 bases, with 20 bases spanning the gap. The CDR3 is 17 residues long. The CDR3 DNA is TGTGCCAGCAGCTTAAGCTCTCGAGGGGAGGTCGGTCAGCCCCAGCATTTT. Translation: CASSLSSRGEVGQPQHF.